The 29 T cell receptor beta chains below were found in one sample sequenced in a study of blood T cell repertoires in COVID-19. Assay used: immunoSEQ multiplex PCR; TCRdb lists only in-frame clones, some missing. Of fewer than 450,000 clones listed, 88% were seen once; the top ten hold roughly 12%. Sequences were obtained from peripheral blood. These receptor sequences come from a woman aged 45 to 65 with COVID-19, enrolled during active disease.

The rearrangement uses TRBV10-3 and TRBJ1-2; possible D gene TRBD1, 5 bases. Trimming took off 3 bases at V and 8 bases at J, with 16 bases between the two ends. CDR1 is ENHRY, CDR2 SYGVKD, per germline. The CDR3 extends over 14 amino acids. The CDR3 DNA reads TGTGCCATCAGTGATGTGGGTAGGACACCGGGCTACACCTTC. It translates to CAISDVGRTPGYTF.

This chain links TRBV7-2 with TRBJ1-1; a weak D match, TRBD1 (6 bases). This CDR3 comprises 13 residues. Germline CDR1 SGHTA, CDR2 FQGNSA. V lost 5 bases to trimming and J lost 6 bases, with 13 bases between them. The CDR3 spells CASSVTGLAEAFF. CDR3 coding DNA: TGTGCCAGCAGCGTCACAGGGCTCGCTGAAGCTTTCTTT.

Concerning this clone: Other DNA sequences in this sample translate to the same CDR3. This chain uses TRBV7-8 with TRBJ2-7; D might be TRBD1 (5 bases). The CDR3 is 14 residues long. V shed 1 base and J shed 4 bases, with 11 bases lying between them. The germline CDR1 and CDR2 sequences are SGHVS and FQNEAQ. The CDR3 nucleotides are TGTGCCAGCAGCTTAGGTCGACAGACATACGAGCAGTACTTC. Translated, it gives CASSLGRQTYEQYF.

This chain links TRBV4-2 with TRBJ1-4, with 7 bases identical to TRBD1. Per the germline V gene, CDR1 is LGHNA and CDR2 is YNFKEQ. The trim removed 3 bases at V and 0 bases at J, leaving 7 bases unmatched. This CDR3 is 17 amino acids long. CDR3: CASSQPRTGPTNEKLFF. The CDR3 nucleotides read TGTGCCAGCAGCCAGCCCCGGACAGGCCCAACTAATGAAAAACTGTTTTTT.

The rearrangement uses TRBV2 and TRBJ1-3; D is unclear. Germline V gene data show CDR1 as SNHLY and CDR2 as FYNNEI. The CDR3 loop spans 13 amino acids. Trimming removed 4 bases at V and 0 bases at J, with 4 bases between. The CDR3 here is CASSGHSGNTIYF. DNA for the CDR3: TGTGCCAGCAGTGGGCACTCTGGAAACACCATATATTTT.

The chain is built from TRBV4-1 and TRBJ1-3, with D perhaps matching TRBD1 (5 bases). CDR1 and CDR2 (germline): MGHRA, YSYEKL. This CDR3 spans 16 amino acids. Trimming took off 2 bases at V and 4 bases at J, with 15 bases between the two ends. In nucleotides, the CDR3 is TGCGCCAGCAGCCAACCACGATCTAGGGGCGGAAACACCATATATTTT. Translated, it gives CASSQPRSRGGNTIYF.

This clone was seen a handful of times. The chain links TRBV2 to TRBJ2-7, with 7 nucleotides matching TRBD1. Germline V gives CDR1 SNHLY, CDR2 FYNNEI. The length of the CDR3 is 14 residues. The V and J ends lost 1 base and 7 bases, in that order; junction bases with no gene match: 7. The CDR3 region has the DNA TGTGCCAGCAGTGAAGGACAGGGTACGAAGGAGCAGTACTTC. Amino acid sequence: CASSEGQGTKEQYF.

The genes are TRBV27 and TRBJ1-1; 9 bases line up with TRBD1. V was clipped by 7 bases and J by 4 bases; unmatched bases: 4. There are 13 residues in the CDR3. Germline V lookup: CDR1 MNHEY, CDR2 SMNVEV (reference sequence). The CDR3 loop is CASTSTGGTEAFF. For the CDR3, the DNA is TGTGCCAGCACGTCGACAGGGGGCACTGAAGCTTTCTTT.

The gene calls are TRBV28 and TRBJ2-3; tentative D call: TRBD1 (6 bases). The germline V and J ends were trimmed by 4 bases and 0 bases, with 20 bases remaining between them. The CDR3 runs 18 residues. The V gene's germline CDR1 is MDHEN and CDR2 SYDVKM. The CDR3 DNA sequence: TGTGCCAGCAGTTCGCCTTACAGGGCTGTTTCTAGCACAGATACGCAGTATTTT. It is translated as CASSSPYRAVSSTDTQYF.

The sample holds a few counts of this clone. V is TRBV27 and J is TRBJ2-7; perhaps TRBD1 as D (6 bases). The CDR3 runs 13 residues. Trimming took off 3 bases at V and 3 bases at J, with 9 bases between the two ends. In germline, CDR1 is MNHEY, CDR2 SMNVEV (reference sequence). The CDR3 loop is CASSLARGYEQYF. For the CDR3, the DNA is TGTGCCAGCAGTTTGGCCAGGGGCTACGAGCAGTACTTC.

The chain has TRBV5-1 and TRBJ1-1, with D unclear. The CDR3 totals 15 residues. The V gene's germline CDR1 is SGHRS and CDR2 YFSETQ. V gave up 0 bases and J gave up 7 bases, with 16 bases separating them. The CDR3 reads CASSLETGSVGEAFF. CDR3 sequence (DNA): TGCGCCAGCAGCTTGGAAACGGGGTCTGTCGGTGAAGCTTTCTTT. The full variable domain, in which reference TRBV5-1 and TRBJ1-1 provide the parts outside the CDR3, is KAGVTQTPRYLIKTRGQQVTLSCSPISGHRSVSWYQQTPGQGLQFLFEYFSETQRNKGNFPGRFSGRQFSNSRSEMNVSTLELGDSALYLCASSLETGSVGEAFFGQGTRLTVV.

This clone came up once. The chain couples TRBV9 to TRBJ2-3, with D tentatively TRBD2 (6 bases). This CDR3 has 16 amino acids. Germline CDR1 and CDR2: SGDLS and YYNGEE. Trimming cost V 0 bases and J 0 bases, with 11 bases left between them. CDR3 sequence reads: CASSVGGGVSTDTQYF. Written as DNA, the CDR3 is TGTGCCAGCAGCGTAGGAGGAGGGGTTAGCACAGATACGCAGTATTTT.

This clone appeared once. The chain joins TRBV3-1 (or the pseudogene TRBV3-2) to TRBJ1-1; 7 bases fit TRBD1. Germline V gives CDR1 LGHDT, CDR2 YNNKEL (reference sequence). Losses at the gene ends were 5 bases for V and 4 bases for J; bases not matched to a gene: 7. CDR3 length: 14 residues. The CDR3 coding sequence is TGTGCCAGCAGCGCGAACGACAGGGTCACTGAAGCTTTCTTT. It codes for CASSANDRVTEAFF.

This chain joins TRBV5-1 and TRBJ2-3; the D gene is possibly TRBD1 (8 bases). Germline CDR1 and CDR2: SGHRS and YFSETQ. Trimming pared 4 bases from V and 2 bases from J, leaving 14 bases between. There are 15 residues in the CDR3. The CDR3 coding sequence is TGCGCCAGCAGCCAAGCGGGACAGGTCACAGATACGCAGTATTTT. It codes for CASSQAGQVTDTQYF. The full variable domain, rest sourced from reference TRBV5-1 and TRBJ2-3, is KAGVTQTPRYLIKTRGQQVTLSCSPISGHRSVSWYQQTPGQGLQFLFEYFSETQRNKGNFPGRFSGRQFSNSRSEMNVSTLELGDSALYLCASSQAGQVTDTQYFGPGTRLTVL.

The DNA for the CDR3 is TGTGCCAGCAGGAGAGGGAAGGAGCAGTACTTC. Its protein is CASRRGKEQYF. The gene calls are TRBV6-5 and TRBJ2-7; perhaps TRBD2 as D (5 bases). The CDR3 runs 11 residues. Per the germline V gene, CDR1 is MNHEY and CDR2 is SVGAGI. With 6 bases removed from V and 7 bases from J, the gap between germline ends came to 10 bases.

This clone showed up just once. The genes are TRBV5-1 and TRBJ1-2, with 9 bases fitting TRBD1. Germline CDR1 reads SGHRS; CDR2 reads YFSETQ. The J segment lost 7 bases and the V segment lost 3 bases, leaving 4 bases of the junction unmatched. This CDR3 comprises 13 residues. The CDR3 sequence: CASSSATGGGYTF. The DNA for the CDR3 is TGCGCCAGCAGCTCAGCGACAGGGGGTGGCTACACCTTC.

As DNA, the CDR3 is TGTGCCAGCAGCCAAGACAGGGGTTACGAGCAGTACTTC. Translated, it gives CASSQDRGYEQYF. The gene calls are TRBV7-9 and TRBJ2-7; 8 bases match TRBD1. V was clipped by 5 bases and J by 4 bases; unmatched bases: 4. CDR3 length: 13 residues. Germline lookup yields CDR1 SEHNR and CDR2 FQNEAQ (reference sequence).

The V call is TRBV6-5, the J call TRBJ2-1; 13 nucleotides line up with TRBD2. The CDR3 runs to 16 residues. V dropped 4 bases and J dropped 5; count of bases not matched to a gene: 5. Germline CDR1 MNHEY, CDR2 SVGAGI. The CDR3 loop is CASSWTSGGVDNEQFF. CDR3 bases: TGTGCCAGCAGTTGGACTAGCGGGGGCGTCGACAATGAGCAGTTCTTC.

The chain employs TRBV5-1 and TRBJ2-3; 7 bases fit TRBD2. The V gene end was trimmed by 2 bases and the J gene end by 2 bases; junction bases not matched to a gene: 8. This CDR3 is built from 16 residues. Germline-derived CDR1 and CDR2 are SGHRS and YFSETQ. CDR3 nucleotide sequence: TGCGCCAGCAGCTTAAGAGGTAGCGGGCTCACAGATACGCAGTATTTT. As protein: CASSLRGSGLTDTQYF.

J is TRBJ1-2 and V is TRBV30; TRBD1 aligns across 7 bases. The CDR3 is 15 amino acids. The germline gives CDR1 GTSNPN, CDR2 SVGIG (reference sequence). Trimming at V came to 3 bases and at J to 1 base, leaving 8 bases not matched to a gene. Here the CDR3 reads CAWRDVQGGNYGYTF. Here the CDR3 DNA reads TGTGCCTGGAGAGATGTCCAGGGGGGTAACTATGGCTACACCTTC.

The rearrangement joins TRBV5-1 to TRBJ2-7; 8 bases are shared with TRBD1. J was trimmed by 5 bases and V by 4 bases; bases with no gene match: 2. CDR1 is SGHRS and CDR2 is YFSETQ in the germline V gene. CDR3 length: 12 residues. CDR3 nucleotides: TGCGCCAGCAGCCCGGACAGGGACGAGCAGTACTTC. Amino acids: CASSPDRDEQYF.

The chain carries TRBV11-3 and TRBJ2-1; 9 bases are a match to TRBD2. The CDR3 loop spans 15 amino acids. Germline-derived CDR1 and CDR2 are SGHNT and YENEEA. After removal of 1 base from V and 2 bases from J, the junction contained 0 bases not matched to a gene. The chain's CDR3 is CASSLGGGAYNEQFF. The CDR3 DNA reads as TGTGCCAGCAGCTTAGGCGGGGGGGCCTACAATGAGCAGTTCTTC.

V gene TRBV21-1 combines with J gene TRBJ1-6. TRBV21-1 is a pseudogene locus. This CDR3 comprises 15 residues. CDR3 amino acids: CASSLGPRGNSPLHF. CDR3 nucleotides: TGTGCCAGCAGCCTCGGCCCCCGGGGGAATTCACCCCTCCACTTT.

The chain employs TRBV5-5 and TRBJ1-4; a weak D match, TRBD1 (5 bases). Germline V gene lookup returns CDR1 SGHKS and CDR2 YYEKEE (reference sequence). V was cut by 4 bases and J by 8 bases, with 12 bases left in between. CDR3 length equals 13 residues. The CDR3 DNA follows: TGTGCCAGCAGCGCGGGGCCGGGGGAAAAACTGTTTTTT. As protein: CASSAGPGEKLFF.

The chain combines TRBV10-1 with TRBJ2-1; tentatively, D is TRBD2 (7 bases). The V end was cut by 0 bases, the J end by 10 bases, with 13 bases between. This CDR3 is 14 amino acids long. Germline CDR1 WNHNN, CDR2 SYGVQD (reference sequence). The CDR3 sequence: CASSESGGGEEQFF. DNA for the CDR3: TGCGCCAGCAGTGAGTCCGGAGGGGGGGAGGAGCAGTTCTTC.

This clone was counted a single time. The chain has TRBV9 and TRBJ2-2, with 9 bases lining up with TRBD1. Germline V gene lookup returns CDR1 SGDLS and CDR2 YYNGEE. This CDR3 contains 17 residues. V shed 3 bases, J shed 4 bases, and the junction held 10 bases outside the gene matches. CDR3 residues: CASSGGVTGGPTGELFF. The DNA of the CDR3 is TGTGCCAGCAGCGGAGGGGTGACAGGGGGTCCCACCGGGGAGCTGTTTTTT. The variable domain in full, with the rest retrieved from reference TRBV9 and TRBJ2-2, is DSGVTQTPKHLITATGQRVTLRCSPRSGDLSVYWYQQSLDQGLQFLIQYYNGEERAKGNILERFSAQQFPDLHSELNLSSLELGDSALYFCASSGGVTGGPTGELFFGEGSRLTVL.

The CDR3 bases are TGTGCCAGCAAACCCCCCCGGGAATCAGGCGAGCAGTACTTC. It codes for CASKPPRESGEQYF. The gene calls are TRBV6-5 and TRBJ2-7; TRBD2 is a possible D gene (5 bases). The germline gives CDR1 MNHEY, CDR2 SVGAGI. V lost 7 bases and J 6 bases, leaving 19 bases between the germline ends. CDR3 length: 14 amino acids.

The chain has TRBV7-6 and TRBJ2-5, with TRBD2 identical over 15 bases. The V gene end was trimmed by 1 base and the J gene end by 3 bases; junction bases not matched to a gene: 3. The germline V gene encodes CDR1 SGHVS and CDR2 FNYEAQ. The CDR3 contains 17 residues. The CDR3 region is CASSLVWTSGGEETQYF. In DNA form, the CDR3 reads TGTGCCAGCAGCTTAGTTTGGACTAGCGGGGGGGAAGAGACCCAGTACTTC.

The chain has TRBV29-1 and TRBJ1-1, with D tentatively TRBD1 (6 bases). With 7 bases removed from V and 1 base from J, the gap between germline ends came to 13 bases. CDR3 length equals 13 residues. The germline V gene has CDR1 SQVTM and CDR2 ANQGSEA. For the CDR3, the DNA is TGCAGCGGGAACAGGGCAAGGAACACTGAAGCTTTCTTT. This translates into CSGNRARNTEAFF.